The 16 T cell receptor beta chains below all came from one sample that was sequenced in a study of T cells in Graves' hyperthyroidism and ophthalmopathy. TCR beta CDR3 sequences were amplified from RNA transcripts. Carried out on the TCR CDR3, a first-round RT-PCR used the HTBI primer set. Each CDR3 protein is one row after TCRdb ran MiXCR on the multiplex PCR reads. The sample consists of a few hundred thousand distinct CDR3 sequences, about 13% of them appearing once. Sequenced: blood. Receptors were obtained from a woman between 18 and 29 years old with Graves' hyperthyroidism.

This clonotype has a count of ten or more. V gene TRBV24-1 combines with J gene TRBJ2-1; D might be TRBD2 (6 bases). Trimming removed 3 bases at V and 2 bases at J, with 10 bases between. The length of the CDR3 is 15 residues. CDR1 and CDR2 (germline): KGHDR, SFDVKD. Here the CDR3 reads CATSDGREPYNEQFF. DNA of the CDR3: TGTGCCACCAGTGATGGGCGGGAACCCTACAATGAGCAGTTCTTC.

In this sample, this clonotype turned up a few times. The chain links TRBV5-4 to TRBJ2-7; no reliable D call. The CDR3 is 15 residues long. Per the germline V gene, CDR1 is SGHNT and CDR2 is YYREEE (reference sequence). V lost 0 bases and J 8 bases, leaving 18 bases between the germline ends. The CDR3 DNA reads TGTGCCAGCAGCTTGGGACCCCGGGCCGACGATCAGCAGTACTTC. Residues: CASSLGPRADDQQYF.

Remarks on this clonotype: This may stem from a read error, because a much larger clone lies one nucleotide away. This chain joins TRBV6-2 or TRBV6-3 and TRBJ2-4, with 13 bases matching TRBD2. Germline assignment: CDR1 MNHEY and CDR2 SVGEGT. This CDR3 is 17 amino acids long. CDR3 in DNA: TGTGCCAGCAGATCATGGACTAGCGGGAGCCACCGAGTGATTCAGGACTTC. Translation: CASRSWTSGSHRVIQDF.

This chain connects TRBV29-1 to TRBJ1-4; tentatively, D is TRBD1 (6 bases). The CDR3 has 14 amino acids. Germline values: CDR1 SQVTM, CDR2 ANQGSEA. V lost 5 bases to trimming and J lost 2 bases, with 12 bases between them. As DNA, the CDR3 is TGCAGCGTTCGGGGGGACAATACTAATGAAAAACTGTTTTTT. Encoded protein: CSVRGDNTNEKLFF.

This clonotype was picked up a small number of times. CDR3 in DNA: TGTGCCAGCAGTTCCGGACAGAAAATCTATGGCTACACCTTC. It codes for CASSSGQKIYGYTF. The rearrangement links TRBV6-5 to TRBJ1-2, with D possibly TRBD1 on 6 matching bases. V lost 4 bases and J lost 4, with 13 bases in between. Germline assignment: CDR1 MNHEY and CDR2 SVGAGI. This CDR3 spans 14 amino acids.

The gene calls are TRBV5-1 and TRBJ2-7, with D maybe TRBD2 (8 bases). With 3 bases removed from V and 3 bases from J, the gap between germline ends came to 19 bases. The CDR3 is 16 residues long. CDR1 is SGHRS, CDR2 YFSETQ, per germline. CDR3 in DNA: TGCGCCAGCAGCTCACTTAGCGGGACAGATTACTACGAGCAGTACTTC. Its translation is CASSSLSGTDYYEQYF. The full variable domain, its missing parts supplied by reference TRBV5-1 and TRBJ2-7, is KAGVTQTPRYLIKTRGQQVTLSCSPISGHRSVSWYQQTPGQGLQFLFEYFSETQRNKGNFPGRFSGRQFSNSRSEMNVSTLELGDSALYLCASSSLSGTDYYEQYFGPGTRLTVT.

The rearrangement joins TRBV19 to TRBJ2-1; 9 positions agree with TRBD2. Germline assignment: CDR1 LNHDA and CDR2 SQIVND (reference sequence). The CDR3 extends over 17 amino acids. The ends lost 1 base at V and 0 bases at J; junction bases unmatched: 4. CDR3 nucleotides: TGTGCCAGTAGTATAGGGGGACTAGCCTTCTCCTACAATGAGCAGTTCTTC. Encoded protein: CASSIGGLAFSYNEQFF. The whole variable domain, remainder taken from reference TRBV19 and TRBJ2-1, is DGGITQSPKYLFRKEGQNVTLSCEQNLNHDAMYWYRQDPGQGLRLIYYSQIVNDFQKGDIAEGYSVSREKKESFPLTVTSAQKNPTAFYLCASSIGGLAFSYNEQFFGPGTRLTVL.

This chain uses TRBV11-2 with TRBJ2-7; the match to TRBD2 covers 14 bases. CDR1 and CDR2 (germline): SGHAT, FQNNGV. J gave up 2 bases and V 4 bases, and 13 bases lay outside the gene matches. The length of the CDR3 is 19 residues. CDR3 residues: CASSSRGGTSGSLTYEQYF. The CDR3 coding sequence is TGTGCCAGCAGCTCGCGGGGGGGGACTAGCGGGAGCTTGACCTACGAGCAGTACTTC.

V usage is TRBV19 and J usage is TRBJ1-3, with D possibly matching TRBD1 (5 bases). V was trimmed by 8 bases and J by 8 bases, leaving 16 bases between them. Germline CDR1 reads LNHDA; CDR2 reads SQIVND (reference sequence). This CDR3 spans 13 amino acids. CDR3 nucleotide sequence: TGTGCCAGTGCCGGGACCCCGAAGTACACCATATATTTT. Translated: CASAGTPKYTIYF.

This clonotype was counted at least ten times. Written as DNA, the CDR3 is TGTGCCAGCAGCTTACACGGTAGCTCCTACAATGAGCAGTTCTTC. As protein: CASSLHGSSYNEQFF. V usage is TRBV7-9 and J usage is TRBJ2-1; no clear D gene. V lost 2 bases to trimming and J lost 0 bases, with 8 bases between them. This CDR3 has 15 residues. The germline CDR1 and CDR2 sequences are SEHNR and FQNEAQ (reference sequence). The full variable domain, with the rest looked up from reference TRBV7-9 and TRBJ2-1, is DTGVSQNPRHKITKRGQNVTFRCDPISEHNRLYWYRQTLGQGPEFLTYFQNEAQLEKSRLLSDRFSAERPKGSFSTLEIQRTEQGDSAMYLCASSLHGSSYNEQFFGPGTRLTVL.

Many counts were recorded for this clonotype. The rearrangement uses TRBV20-1 and TRBJ2-3, with 8 bases that match TRBD2. V was pared by 5 bases and J by 0 bases, with 7 bases of the junction left unmatched. Germline lookup yields CDR1 DFQATT and CDR2 SNEGSKA (reference sequence). The CDR3 is 15 residues long. CDR3 bases: TGCAGTGCTCGCGGACTAGCTCGGAGCACAGATACGCAGTATTTT. Its translation is CSARGLARSTDTQYF.

This clonotype was detected ten times or more. The germline gene is not matched at one end of the junction; a read error may be the cause. The rearrangement links TRBV28 to TRBJ1-5, with 7 bases lining up with TRBD1. Germline V gene sequence: CDR1 MDHEN, CDR2 SYDVKM. The CDR3 extends over 14 amino acids. Written as DNA, the CDR3 is TGTGCCAGCAGTTTGACAGGGCTCAATCAGCCCCTGCATTTT. This sequence encodes CASSLTGLNQPLHF.

This clonotype was observed at least ten times. This sequence joins TRBV5-1 and TRBJ1-2; no reliable D call. Trimming removed 6 bases from V and 4 bases from J, with 22 bases in between. Germline CDR1 SGHRS, CDR2 YFSETQ. The CDR3 has 16 residues. CDR3 sequence reads: CASTPLSGLTFYGYTF. In nucleotides, the CDR3 is TGCGCCAGCACCCCCCTTTCAGGCCTCACTTTCTATGGCTACACCTTC. Using reference TRBV5-1 and TRBJ1-2 for the parts outside the CDR3, the full variable domain is KAGVTQTPRYLIKTRGQQVTLSCSPISGHRSVSWYQQTPGQGLQFLFEYFSETQRNKGNFPGRFSGRQFSNSRSEMNVSTLELGDSALYLCASTPLSGLTFYGYTFGSGTRLTVV.

The chain couples TRBV7-9 to TRBJ1-3; the D is unclear. There are 14 residues in the CDR3. Between the trimmed V and J ends, which lost 1 base and 4 bases, there was a span of 8 bases. Germline-derived CDR1 and CDR2 are SEHNR and FQNEAQ (reference sequence). DNA of the CDR3: TGTGCCAGCAGCTTAGGGACTTCGGGAAACACCATATATTTT. It translates to CASSLGTSGNTIYF.

This clonotype has more than one count but fewer than ten. V is TRBV20-1 and J is TRBJ1-2, with 9 bases fitting TRBD1. The V segment lost 7 bases and the J segment 4 bases; nucleotides outside the gene matches: 1. Per the germline V gene, CDR1 is DFQATT and CDR2 is SNEGSKA (reference sequence). The CDR3 sequence is 11 residues long. CDR3 amino acids: CSGGQGYGYTF. The CDR3 coding sequence is TGCAGTGGGGGACAGGGCTATGGCTACACCTTC.

This clonotype was recorded a few times. This rearrangement joins TRBV19 to TRBJ1-4; a possible D gene is TRBD1 (5 bases). From germline, CDR1 is LNHDA and CDR2 SQIVND (reference sequence). The CDR3 length is 15 residues. Trimming cost V 5 bases and J 3 bases, with 13 bases left between them. The CDR3 coding sequence is TGTGCCAGTAGTCTTGCGACAGCTTCTAATGAAAAACTGTTTTTT. It is translated as CASSLATASNEKLFF.